Listed here are 2 T cell receptor beta chains from one sample, sequenced in a study of CD8 T cells in ankylosing spondylitis (dated by TCRdb to about 2017). The library was produced with 5' RACE. The data were produced on an Illumina HiSeq 2500. Using fastp trimming at Q25 and MiXCR clonotype assembly, TCRdb reanalyzed the public sequencing data and kept in-frame beta chains. When rows share a CDR3 protein, they turn into one entry using the most common DNA and genes. This sample is represented by fewer than 130,000 distinct CDR3 sequences; under 30% of them were singletons. About 12% of the sample is in the top ten clones. The sample was synovial fluid, either unsorted or a sorted T cell fraction (not recorded which). These receptors all come from a male donor with ankylosing spondylitis.

This clonotype was counted a few times. The chain couples TRBV12-3 or TRBV12-4 to TRBJ1-4; D might be TRBD1 (6 bases). Trimming removed 6 bases from V and 3 bases from J, with 26 bases in between. The CDR3 length is 19 residues. The CDR3 DNA reads as TGTGCCAGCAGCCCACCGACAGGCCCGAACCGTTTACCTAATGAAAAACTGTTTTTT. Protein: CASSPPTGPNRLPNEKLFF.

The chain couples TRBV10-3 to TRBJ2-6; no reliable D call. Germline V CDR1 and CDR2: ENHRY, SYGVKD. Trimming left V 8 bases short and J 4 bases short, with 9 bases between. The length of the CDR3 is 13 residues. The CDR3 sequence is CAIPGPGANVLTF. The CDR3 nucleotides are TGTGCCATCCCCGGGCCCGGGGCCAACGTCCTGACTTTC.